The clone carrying this T cell receptor beta chain has at least ten counts. Its antigen is as yet unknown. These data originate in a study of T cells after yellow fever vaccination. Study overall: Libraries from low-cell-number fractions were prepared with the SMART-Seq v4 Ultra Low Input RNA kit.

The V gene's germline CDR1 is MNHNY and CDR2 SVGAGI (reference sequence). V was pared by 6 bases and J by 5 bases, with 3 bases of the junction left unmatched. The CDR3 length is 12 residues. Study-level points and caveats: Boosting was followed by the reappearance of most primary-vaccination clones (roughly 96% CD4, roughly 90% CD8).

As TCR cDNA was made by 5'RACE template switching, a universal primer site and UMIs were added. TCRdb reanalysed the 5' RACE reads using MiXCR and keeps one entry per CDR3 protein. The sample lists more than 300,000 distinct CDR3 sequences, around 11% occurring once. The material sequenced was CD4+ T cells sorted from PBMCs, taken 45 days after the yellow fever booster vaccination. The sequence was collected from a man aged 18 to 29 who received the YFV17D yellow fever vaccine. This sequence joins TRBV6-6 and TRBJ2-7; 8 positions agree with TRBD2. The CDR3 loop is CASSRGGNEQYV. CDR3 sequence (DNA): TGTGCCAGCAGCCGGGGGGGGAACGAGCAGTACGTC.